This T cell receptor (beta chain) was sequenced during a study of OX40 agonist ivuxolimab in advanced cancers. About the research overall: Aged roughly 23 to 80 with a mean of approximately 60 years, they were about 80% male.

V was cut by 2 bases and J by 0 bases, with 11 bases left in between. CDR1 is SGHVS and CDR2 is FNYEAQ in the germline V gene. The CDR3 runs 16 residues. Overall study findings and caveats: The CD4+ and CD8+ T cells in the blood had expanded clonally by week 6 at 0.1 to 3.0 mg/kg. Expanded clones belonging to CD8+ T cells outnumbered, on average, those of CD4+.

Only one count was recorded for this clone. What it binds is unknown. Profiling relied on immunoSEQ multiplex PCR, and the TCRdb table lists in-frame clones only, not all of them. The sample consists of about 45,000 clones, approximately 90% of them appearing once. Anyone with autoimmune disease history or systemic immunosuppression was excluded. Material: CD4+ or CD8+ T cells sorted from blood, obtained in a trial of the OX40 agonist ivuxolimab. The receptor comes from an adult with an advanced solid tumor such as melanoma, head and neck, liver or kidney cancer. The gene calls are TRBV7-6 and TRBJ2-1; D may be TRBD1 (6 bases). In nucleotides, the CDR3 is TGTGCCAGCAGCTTAACCCGGACAGCCTCCTACAATGAGCAGTTCTTC. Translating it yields CASSLTRTASYNEQFF.